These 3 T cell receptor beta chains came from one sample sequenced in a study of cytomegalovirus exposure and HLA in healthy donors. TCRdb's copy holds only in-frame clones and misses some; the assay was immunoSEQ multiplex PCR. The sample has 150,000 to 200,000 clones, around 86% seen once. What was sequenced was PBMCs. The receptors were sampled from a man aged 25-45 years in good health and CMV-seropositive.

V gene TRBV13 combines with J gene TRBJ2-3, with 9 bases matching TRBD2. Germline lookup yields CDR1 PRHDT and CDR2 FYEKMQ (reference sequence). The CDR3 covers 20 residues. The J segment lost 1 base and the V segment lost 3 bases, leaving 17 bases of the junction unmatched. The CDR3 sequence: CASSFGLRGGLSPRTDTQYF. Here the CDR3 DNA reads TGTGCCAGCAGCTTCGGGTTGCGGGGGGGCCTTTCTCCCCGCACAGATACGCAGTATTTT.

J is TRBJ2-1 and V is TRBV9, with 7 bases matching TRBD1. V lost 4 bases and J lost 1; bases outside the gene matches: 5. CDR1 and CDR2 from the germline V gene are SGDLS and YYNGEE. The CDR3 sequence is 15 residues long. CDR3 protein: CASSPRGQSYNEQFF. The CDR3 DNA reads TGTGCCAGCAGCCCCCGGGGACAGTCCTACAATGAGCAGTTCTTC. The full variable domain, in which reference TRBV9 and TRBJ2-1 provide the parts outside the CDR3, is DSGVTQTPKHLITATGQRVTLRCSPRSGDLSVYWYQQSLDQGLQFLIQYYNGEERAKGNILERFSAQQFPDLHSELNLSSLELGDSALYFCASSPRGQSYNEQFFGPGTRLTVL.

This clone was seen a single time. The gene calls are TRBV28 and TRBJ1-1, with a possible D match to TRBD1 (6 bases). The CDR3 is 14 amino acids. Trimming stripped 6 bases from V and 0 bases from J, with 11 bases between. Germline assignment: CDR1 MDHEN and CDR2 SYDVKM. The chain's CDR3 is CASRPDSLNTEAFF. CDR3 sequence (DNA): TGTGCCAGCAGACCGGACAGCCTGAACACTGAAGCTTTCTTT.